These T cell receptor beta chains were read from a single sample in a study of blood T cell repertoires in COVID-19. Profiled with immunoSEQ multiplex PCR; TCRdb holds only in-frame clones, not every one. The sample holds approximately 300,000 clones; 75% to 95% are singletons and the top ten take 6.5% to 8%. Sequencing was done on a sample of peripheral blood. The source of these receptors is a woman in her 30s with COVID-19, enrolled during active disease. The CDR3 runs from the conserved cysteine through the conserved F or W. The order of the fields is clone size, J gene, D gene, V gene, CDR3 protein, CDR3 DNA. D genes are given only for firm matches. Clone size, where shown, is once, few, many, or a class for clones that have expanded.

abundance: NA; j_gene: TRBJ2-3; d_gene: NA; v_gene: TRBV11-2; CDR3aa: CASSLEATGGTDTQYF; CDR3nt: TGTGCCAGCAGCTTAGAGGCTACGGGGGGCACAGATACGCAGTATTTT
abundance: NA; j_gene: TRBJ2-1; d_gene: NA; v_gene: TRBV27; CDR3aa: CASSPGKLLMRYNEQFF; CDR3nt: TGTGCCAGCAGCCCGGGTAAACTACTAATGCGCTACAATGAGCAGTTCTTC
abundance: NA; j_gene: TRBJ2-3; d_gene: NA; v_gene: TRBV21-1; CDR3aa: CASSKALRDCRRGTDTQYF; CDR3nt: TGTGCCAGCAGCAAAGCGCTCCGGGACTGCCGGCGGGGGACAGATACGCAGTATTTT
abundance: NA; j_gene: TRBJ1-2; d_gene: TRBD1; v_gene: TRBV18; CDR3aa: CASSPTGEGYTF; CDR3nt: TGTGCCAGCTCACCGACAGGGGAGGGCTACACCTTC
abundance: few; j_gene: TRBJ2-7; d_gene: NA; v_gene: TRBV25-1; CDR3aa: CASSRGYEQYF; CDR3nt: TGTGCCAGCAGTAGGGGCTACGAGCAGTACTTC
abundance: NA; j_gene: TRBJ2-3; d_gene: TRBD1; v_gene: TRBV2; CDR3aa: CASTITGGAGTDTQYF; CDR3nt: TGTGCCAGTACAATTACAGGGGGCGCCGGCACAGATACGCAGTATTTT
abundance: NA; j_gene: TRBJ1-2; d_gene: TRBD1; v_gene: TRBV4-2; CDR3aa: CASGTTGDVLDGYTF; CDR3nt: TGTGCCAGCGGTACGACAGGGGACGTTTTAGATGGCTACACCTTC
abundance: NA; j_gene: TRBJ1-5; d_gene: NA; v_gene: TRBV12-3/TRBV12-4; CDR3aa: CASGQIEGQPQHF; CDR3nt: TGTGCCAGCGGCCAGATAGAGGGTCAGCCCCAGCATTTT
abundance: NA; j_gene: TRBJ1-5; d_gene: TRBD1; v_gene: TRBV6-5; CDR3aa: CASSQGQGLRQPQHF; CDR3nt: TGTGCCAGCAGTCAGGGACAGGGGCTAAGGCAGCCCCAGCATTTT
abundance: NA; j_gene: TRBJ2-3; d_gene: TRBD2; v_gene: TRBV25-1; CDR3aa: CASSERGLAGDTDTQYF; CDR3nt: TGTGCCAGCAGTGAAAGAGGACTAGCGGGAGACACAGATACGCAGTATTTT
abundance: NA; j_gene: TRBJ2-2; d_gene: NA; v_gene: TRBV7-2; CDR3aa: CASSLAPARNTGELFF; CDR3nt: TGTGCCAGCAGCTTAGCCCCCGCGAGGAACACCGGGGAGCTGTTTTTT
abundance: NA; j_gene: TRBJ2-3; d_gene: TRBD1; v_gene: TRBV4-1; CDR3aa: CASSQTGLTDTQYF; CDR3nt: TGCGCCAGCAGCCAGACAGGGCTCACAGATACGCAGTATTTT
abundance: NA; j_gene: TRBJ1-5; d_gene: TRBD1; v_gene: TRBV10-3; CDR3aa: CAISDSGQNNQPQHF; CDR3nt: TGTGCCATCAGTGACTCGGGACAGAACAATCAGCCCCAGCATTTT
abundance: NA; j_gene: TRBJ2-7; d_gene: TRBD2; v_gene: TRBV7-9; CDR3aa: CASSSLGLAGVYEQYF; CDR3nt: TGTGCCAGCAGCTCCCTGGGACTAGCGGGAGTGTACGAGCAGTACTTC
abundance: NA; j_gene: TRBJ2-3; d_gene: TRBD2; v_gene: TRBV9; CDR3aa: CASSVLAGGTDTQYF; CDR3nt: TGTGCCAGCAGCGTACTAGCGGGAGGGACAGATACGCAGTATTTT
abundance: NA; j_gene: TRBJ2-7; d_gene: NA; v_gene: TRBV6-6; CDR3aa: CASSYEGVGVEQYF; CDR3nt: TGTGCCAGCAGTTATGAGGGTGTGGGAGTCGAGCAGTACTTC
abundance: NA; j_gene: TRBJ2-2; d_gene: TRBD2; v_gene: TRBV19; CDR3aa: CASSALSRTSASGELFF; CDR3nt: TGTGCCAGTAGTGCCTTGTCCCGGACTAGCGCGAGCGGGGAGCTGTTTTTT
abundance: NA; j_gene: TRBJ2-1; d_gene: TRBD2; v_gene: TRBV7-9; CDR3aa: CASSSREGSYNEQFF; CDR3nt: TGTGCCAGCAGCTCGCGGGAGGGGTCCTACAATGAGCAGTTCTTC
abundance: once; j_gene: TRBJ1-4; d_gene: NA; v_gene: TRBV6-2/TRBV6-3; CDR3aa: CASSRTGSEAKLFF; CDR3nt: TGTGCCAGCAGTCGTACAGGGTCGGAGGCGAAACTGTTTTTT
abundance: NA; j_gene: TRBJ1-1; d_gene: NA; v_gene: TRBV7-3; CDR3aa: CASSPGSIGTEAFF; CDR3nt: TGTGCCAGCAGCCCGGGTTCTATTGGCACTGAAGCTTTCTTT
abundance: NA; j_gene: TRBJ2-7; d_gene: NA; v_gene: TRBV4-1; CDR3aa: CASSQETYSNEQYF; CDR3nt: TGCGCCAGCAGCCAAGAAACCTATTCCAACGAGCAGTACTTC
abundance: few; j_gene: TRBJ2-7; d_gene: TRBD1; v_gene: TRBV5-1; CDR3aa: CASSLVGTAVREQYF; CDR3nt: TGCGCCAGCAGCTTGGTGGGGACAGCTGTACGGGAGCAGTACTTC
abundance: NA; j_gene: TRBJ2-1; d_gene: NA; v_gene: TRBV21-1; CDR3aa: CASSSPGLVPRVITNEQFF; CDR3nt: TGTGCCAGCAGCTCGCCGGGACTAGTGCCCCGAGTTATTACCAATGAGCAGTTCTTC
abundance: NA; j_gene: TRBJ1-1; d_gene: NA; v_gene: TRBV19; CDR3aa: CASSIGGVNTEAFF; CDR3nt: TGTGCCAGTAGTATAGGGGGAGTAAACACTGAAGCTTTCTTT
abundance: NA; j_gene: TRBJ2-7; d_gene: TRBD1; v_gene: TRBV9; CDR3aa: CASSTGTGDLDEQYF; CDR3nt: TGTGCCAGCAGCACCGGGACAGGGGATTTGGACGAGCAGTACTTC
abundance: NA; j_gene: TRBJ1-3; d_gene: TRBD1; v_gene: TRBV4-1; CDR3aa: CASSREPGQGFGNTIYF; CDR3nt: TGCGCCAGCAGCCGGGAACCGGGACAGGGTTTTGGAAACACCATATATTTT
abundance: NA; j_gene: TRBJ1-6; d_gene: NA; v_gene: TRBV5-1; CDR3aa: CASSFGRQGGNSPLHF; CDR3nt: TGCGCCAGCAGCTTTGGTCGGCAGGGTGGCAATTCACCCCTCCACTTT
abundance: NA; j_gene: TRBJ2-7; d_gene: NA; v_gene: TRBV4-1; CDR3aa: CASSFLDGSSYEQYF; CDR3nt: TGCGCCAGCAGCTTCCTAGACGGCTCTTCCTACGAGCAGTACTTC